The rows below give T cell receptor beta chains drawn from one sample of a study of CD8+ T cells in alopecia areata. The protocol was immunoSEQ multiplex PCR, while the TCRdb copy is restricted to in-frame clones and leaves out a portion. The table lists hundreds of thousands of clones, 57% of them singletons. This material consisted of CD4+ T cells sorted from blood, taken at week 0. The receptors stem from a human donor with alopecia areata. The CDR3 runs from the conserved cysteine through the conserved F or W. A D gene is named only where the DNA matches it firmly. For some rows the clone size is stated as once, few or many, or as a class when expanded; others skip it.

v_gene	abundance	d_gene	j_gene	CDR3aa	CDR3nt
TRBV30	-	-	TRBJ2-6	CAWTGVGANVLTF	TGTGCCTGGACAGGGGTCGGGGCCAACGTCCTGACTTTC
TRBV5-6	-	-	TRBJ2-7	CASSLMSEQYF	TGTGCCAGCAGCTTGATGAGCGAGCAGTACTTC
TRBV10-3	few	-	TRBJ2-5	CAISEDGQETQYF	TGTGCCATCAGTGAAGACGGCCAAGAGACCCAGTACTTC
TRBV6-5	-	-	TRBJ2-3	CASRIDSGFTDTQYF	TGTGCCAGCAGAATCGACAGCGGATTCACAGATACGCAGTATTTT
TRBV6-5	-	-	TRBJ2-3	CASSQKRDTQYF	TGTGCCAGCAGTCAGAAGCGAGATACGCAGTATTTT
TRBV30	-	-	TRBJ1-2	CAWSVDQPGHGYTF	TGTGCCTGGAGTGTAGACCAACCCGGGCATGGCTACACCTTC
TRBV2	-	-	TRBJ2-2	CASFRDTYTGELFF	TGTGCCAGTTTCCGGGACACATACACCGGGGAGCTGTTTTTT
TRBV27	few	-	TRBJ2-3	CASSSTGKARDTQYF	TGTGCCAGCAGTTCCACCGGGAAGGCAAGAGATACGCAGTATTTT
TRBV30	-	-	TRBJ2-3	CAWSSSYTDTQYF	TGTGCCTGGAGTTCGTCCTACACAGATACGCAGTATTTT
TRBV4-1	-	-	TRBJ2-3	CASSHPGPTDTQYF	TGCGCCAGCAGCCATCCGGGCCCCACAGATACGCAGTATTTT
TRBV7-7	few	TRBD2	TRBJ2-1	CASSLAGTYNEQFF	TGTGCTAGCAGCTTAGCGGGAACCTACAATGAGCAGTTCTTC
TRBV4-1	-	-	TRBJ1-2	CASSQIGSNYGYTF	TGCGCCAGCAGCCAAATCGGGTCCAACTATGGCTACACCTTC
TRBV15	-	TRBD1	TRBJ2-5	CATSRDRDSQETQYF	TGTGCCACCAGCAGAGATAGGGACAGCCAAGAGACCCAGTACTTC
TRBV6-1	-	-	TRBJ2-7	CASREDWYEQYF	TGTGCCAGCAGGGAAGATTGGTACGAGCAGTACTTC
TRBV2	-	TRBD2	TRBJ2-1	CASSEAMTSGRPFNRSYNEQFF	TGTGCCAGCAGTGAAGCTATGACTAGCGGGAGGCCATTCAATCGGTCCTACAATGAGCAGTTCTTC
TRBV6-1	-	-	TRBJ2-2	CASILGGHTGELFF	-
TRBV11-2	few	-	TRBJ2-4	CASSLEGPGAKNIQYF	TGTGCCAGCAGCTTAGAGGGCCCGGGAGCCAAAAACATTCAGTACTTC
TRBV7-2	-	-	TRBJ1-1	CASNSRRGNTEAFF	TGTGCCAGTAACTCCCGCAGGGGAAACACTGAAGCTTTCTTT
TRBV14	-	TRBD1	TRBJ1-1	CASSRRDRGNTEAFF	TGTGCCAGCAGCCGCCGGGACAGGGGGAACACTGAAGCTTTCTTT
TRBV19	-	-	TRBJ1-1	CASRDPGRESPEAFF	TGTGCCAGTAGAGATCCCGGGAGGGAATCCCCTGAAGCTTTCTTT
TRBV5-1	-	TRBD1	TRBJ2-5	CASSLAIQGETQYF	TGCGCCAGCAGCTTAGCAATACAGGGGGAGACCCAGTACTTC
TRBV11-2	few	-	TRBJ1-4	CASSPQSGVRGTNEKLFF	TGTGCCAGCAGCCCCCAATCAGGGGTGAGAGGGACTAATGAAAAACTGTTTTTT
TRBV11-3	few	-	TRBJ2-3	CASSLGLGAELTDTQYF	TGTGCCAGCAGCTTAGGTCTTGGAGCGGAGCTCACAGATACGCAGTATTTT
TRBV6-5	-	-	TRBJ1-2	CASSAQYIDGYTF	TGTGCCAGCAGTGCCCAGTACATAGATGGGTACACCTTC
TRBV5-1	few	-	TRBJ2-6	CASSLARGAASGANVLTF	TGCGCCAGCAGCTTGGCCAGGGGAGCTGCTTCTGGGGCCAACGTCCTGACTTTC
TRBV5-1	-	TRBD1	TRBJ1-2	CASSSAGQGGYGYTF	TGCGCCAGCAGCTCCGCGGGACAGGGAGGCTATGGCTACACCTTC
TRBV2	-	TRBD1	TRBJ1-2	CASSPTGGSDYGYTF	TGTGCCAGCAGTCCTACAGGGGGTTCGGACTATGGCTACACCTTC
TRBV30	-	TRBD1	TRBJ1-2	CAWSSRRSGGNYGYTF	TGTGCCTGGAGCTCGAGGAGGTCAGGGGGTAACTATGGCTACACCTTC
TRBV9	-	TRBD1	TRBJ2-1	CASSVGGTANNEQFF	TGTGCCAGCAGCGTAGGAGGGACAGCGAACAATGAGCAGTTCTTC
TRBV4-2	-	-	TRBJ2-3	CASSQGTLTATTQYF	TGTGCCAGCAGCCAAGGCACGCTTACAGCGACTACGCAGTATTTT
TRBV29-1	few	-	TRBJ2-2	CSVMPIGGGELFF	TGCAGCGTCATGCCTATCGGGGGCGGGGAGCTGTTTTTT
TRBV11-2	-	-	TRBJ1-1	CASSPQTANTEAFF	TGTGCCAGCAGCCCCCAGACAGCCAACACTGAAGCTTTCTTT
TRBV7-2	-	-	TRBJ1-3	CASSRQISGNTIYF	TGTGCCAGCAGCAGACAGATCTCTGGAAACACCATATATTTT
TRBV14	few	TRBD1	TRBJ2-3	CASSPWTGITDTQYF	TGTGCCAGCAGCCCTTGGACAGGGATCACAGATACGCAGTATTTT
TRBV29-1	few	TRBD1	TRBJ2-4	CSVEDRTGLTKNIQYF	TGCAGCGTTGAAGATCGGACAGGGTTGACCAAAAACATTCAGTACTTC
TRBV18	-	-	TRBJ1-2	CASSPGGSSNYGYTF	TGTGCCAGCTCACCTGGAGGCAGTTCTAACTATGGCTACACCTTC
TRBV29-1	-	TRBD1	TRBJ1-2	CSVERGSGGRTRGYTF	TGCAGCGTTGAAAGGGGGTCAGGGGGTAGAACTCGCGGCTACACCTTC
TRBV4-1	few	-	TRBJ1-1	CASSLPSGTEAFF	TGCGCCAGCAGCCTACCGTCCGGTACTGAAGCTTTCTTT
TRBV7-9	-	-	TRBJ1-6	CASSLGDSPLHF	TGTGCCAGCAGCCTCGGAGATTCACCCCTCCACTTT
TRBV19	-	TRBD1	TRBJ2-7	CASSPNAGQGSHEQYF	TGTGCCAGTAGCCCAAACGCCGGACAGGGAAGCCACGAGCAGTACTTC
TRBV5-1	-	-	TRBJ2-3	CASSLGAAQPSTDTQYF	TGCGCCAGCAGCTTGGGGGCAGCCCAGCCTAGCACAGATACGCAGTATTTT